Presented here are 27 T cell receptor beta chains from one specimen sequenced in a study of blood T cells in healthy people across ages. It was with a sample-barcoded 5' primer and a J-beta primer mix that a second PCR of about 6 to 12 cycles was run. One entry per CDR3 protein, called by TCRdb with MiXCR from the 5' RACE reads. The sample yields about 700,000 distinct CDR3 sequences, about 34% seen once. The specimen was blood. Receptor source: a woman older than 75 in good health.

This clonotype was observed a few times. The V call is TRBV29-1, the J call TRBJ2-1; D tentatively reads TRBD1 or TRBD2 (5 bases each). Per the germline V gene, CDR1 is SQVTM and CDR2 is ANQGSEA. The ends were cut back, 3 bases at V and 8 bases at J, with 14 bases in the middle. This CDR3 has 13 amino acids. DNA of the CDR3: TGCAGCGTTGATCGGACGGGGCTTTATGAGCAGTTCTTC. It is translated as CSVDRTGLYEQFF.

This clonotype was counted a single time. The rearrangement uses TRBV24-1 and TRBJ2-7; tentative D call: TRBD1 (6 bases). This CDR3 is 15 amino acids long. In germline, CDR1 is KGHDR, CDR2 SFDVKD. The V end was cut by 2 bases, the J end by 2 bases, with 12 bases between. CDR3 protein: CATSDWAGDAYEQYF. DNA for the CDR3: TGTGCCACCAGTGATTGGGCAGGGGACGCCTACGAGCAGTACTTC.

Ten or more counts support this clonotype. The genes are TRBV10-3 and TRBJ2-7; D tentatively reads TRBD1 or TRBD2 (5 bases each). The CDR3 spans 14 residues. CDR1 and CDR2 (germline): ENHRY, SYGVKD. V was pared by 11 bases and J by 2 bases, with 19 bases between. CDR3 nucleotide sequence: TGTGCCCTCTCTCCCCGGGACGGAGCCTACGAGCAGTACTTC. Translating it yields CALSPRDGAYEQYF.

This clonotype was observed a handful of times. The V and J genes are TRBV2 and TRBJ1-5; tentative D call: TRBD1 (6 bases). The CDR3 loop spans 13 amino acids. The germline V gene has CDR1 SNHLY and CDR2 FYNNEI. V lost 7 bases and J 4 bases, leaving 11 bases between the germline ends. DNA of the CDR3: TGTGCCAGCAATTCAGGGGCAAATCAGCCCCAGCATTTT. Translating gives CASNSGANQPQHF. Together with reference TRBV2 and TRBJ1-5, the CDR3 gives the full variable domain: EPEVTQTPSHQVTQMGQEVILRCVPISNHLYFYWYRQILGQKVEFLVSFYNNEISEKSEIFDDQFSVERPDGSNFTLKIRSTKLEDSAMYFCASNSGANQPQHFGDGTRLSIL.

At least ten counts were recorded for this clonotype. The chain joins TRBV27 to TRBJ2-1; D unresolved. The CDR3 covers 17 residues. CDR1 MNHEY and CDR2 SMNVEV come from the germline V gene (reference sequence). V lost 2 bases, J lost 4 bases, and 18 bases lay in between. CDR3 in DNA: TGTGCCAGCAGTTTAGGAACCGGCGCCACAGAATACAATGAGCAGTTCTTC. Its protein is CASSLGTGATEYNEQFF.

This clonotype was seen many times. The rearrangement joins TRBV5-4 to TRBJ2-5; D might be TRBD1 (6 bases). CDR3 length: 14 residues. V dropped 4 bases and J dropped 5 bases, with 15 bases sitting between them. Germline V gives CDR1 SGHNT, CDR2 YYREEE (reference sequence). CDR3 bases: TGTGCCAGCAGCGGGGGCCTGCGGGTGGAGACCCAGTACTTC. Protein product: CASSGGLRVETQYF. The full variable domain, rest sourced from reference TRBV5-4 and TRBJ2-5, is ETGVTQSPTHLIKTRGQQVTLRCSSQSGHNTVSWYQQALGQGPQFIFQYYREEENGRGNFPPRFSGLQFPNYSSELNVNALELDDSALYLCASSGGLRVETQYFGPGTRLLVL.

Worth noting for this clonotype: Being one base from a much bigger clone, this may be a read error. The J gene is TRBJ2-2, the V gene TRBV5-6, with D perhaps matching TRBD1 (6 bases). Germline V gene lookup returns CDR1 SGHDT and CDR2 YYEEEE. This CDR3 region has 17 residues. CDR3 nucleotides: TGTGCCAGCAGCTTGGGGGGACCGACAGGAGGCACCGGGGAGCTGTGTTTT. Its protein product is CASSLGGPTGGTGELCF.

This clonotype was detected only a few times. The chain couples TRBV15 to TRBJ2-1; 11 bases align to TRBD2. CDR3 size: 18 residues. The V and J ends lost 0 bases and 8 bases, in that order; junction bases with no gene match: 12. Germline CDR1 LNHNV, CDR2 YYDKDF (reference sequence). The CDR3 spells CATSRDIRLAGSGDEQFF. The DNA for the CDR3 is TGTGCCACCAGCAGAGATATAAGACTAGCGGGAAGTGGTGATGAGCAGTTCTTC.

The genes are TRBV3-1 and TRBJ2-2, with 15 bases aligning to TRBD2. V lost 5 bases to trimming and J lost 3 bases; unmatched junction nucleotides: 4. Germline CDR1 and CDR2: LGHDT and YNNKEL (reference sequence). The CDR3 spans 17 residues. The CDR3 coding sequence is TGTGCCAGCAGCAGGGGACTAGCGGGGGGCGACACCGGGGAGCTGTTTTTT. Protein sequence: CASSRGLAGGDTGELFF.

This rearrangement joins TRBV20-1 to TRBJ1-2, with D possibly being TRBD1 (5 bases). From germline, CDR1 is DFQATT and CDR2 SNEGSKA (reference sequence). The CDR3 spans 13 residues. The V gene lost 7 bases and the J gene lost 4 bases, with 16 bases spanning the gap. CDR3: CSGGGIRVYGYTF. The CDR3 DNA follows: TGCAGTGGGGGGGGGATTCGAGTCTATGGCTACACCTTC.

This clonotype was counted many times. This chain connects TRBV7-2 to TRBJ1-5, with D hard to call. The V end was cut by 1 base, the J end by 7 bases, with 8 bases between. This CDR3 is built from 13 residues. Looked up from germline, CDR1 is SGHTA and CDR2 is FQGNSA. This CDR3 is CASSLERSQPQHF. DNA of the CDR3: TGTGCCAGCAGCTTAGAACGGAGCCAGCCCCAGCATTTT.

This clonotype has just a few counts. V gene TRBV6-2 or TRBV6-3 combines with J gene TRBJ2-7; maybe TRBD2 (5 bases). Looked up from germline, CDR1 is MNHEY and CDR2 is SVGEGT. V was pared by 5 bases and J by 0 bases, with 17 bases between. The CDR3 loop spans 16 amino acids. CDR3 sequence reads: CASSHPSADSSYEQYF. Written as DNA, the CDR3 is TGTGCCAGCAGTCACCCTAGTGCGGACTCCTCCTACGAGCAGTACTTC.

This clonotype was recorded at least ten times. This sequence joins TRBV4-1 and TRBJ1-1; TRBD1 matches 8 bases. Germline V gene data show CDR1 as MGHRA and CDR2 as YSYEKL. This CDR3 region has 13 residues. The V and J ends lost 1 base and 10 bases, in that order; junction bases with no gene match: 5. CDR3 in amino acids: CASSQVDRVGAFF. Here the CDR3 DNA reads TGCGCCAGCAGCCAAGTGGACAGGGTCGGAGCTTTCTTT.

This clonotype showed up many times. A much more abundant neighbour one base away suggests this may be a read error. The genes are TRBV29-1 and TRBJ2-7, with 7 bases fitting TRBD1. J lost 3 bases, V lost 6 bases, and 5 bases had no gene match. CDR1 and CDR2 (germline): SQVTM, ANQGSEA. The CDR3 sequence is 12 residues long. The CDR3 loop reads CSVLQGSYEQYF. The CDR3 coding sequence is TGCAGCGTCCTACAGGGGAGCTACGAGCAGTACTTC.

This clonotype appeared many times. The chain is built from TRBV10-3 and TRBJ2-5; D tentatively reads TRBD1 or TRBD2 (6 bases each). Germline V gene lookup returns CDR1 ENHRY and CDR2 SYGVKD. Trimming stripped 11 bases from V and 2 bases from J, with 18 bases between. The CDR3 has 14 residues. The CDR3 sequence is CAVGVGGNQETQYF. The CDR3 DNA sequence: TGTGCCGTGGGGGTAGGGGGGAATCAAGAGACCCAGTACTTC.

Comment on this clonotype: One junction end disagrees with the germline gene, perhaps due to a read error. The rearrangement uses TRBV20-1 and TRBJ1-2; D is unclear. Germline CDR1 and CDR2: DFQATT and SNEGSKA (reference sequence). The CDR3 has 14 residues. CDR3: CSAGKQIPTYGYTF. The CDR3 DNA is TGCAGTGCTGGGAAACAGATCCCCACCTATGGCTACACCTTT.

This clonotype was counted a few times. V usage is TRBV6-1 and J usage is TRBJ2-3; D may correspond to TRBD1 or TRBD2 (5 bases each). CDR3 length equals 13 residues. V gave up 11 bases and J gave up 0 bases, with 12 bases separating them. Germline V lookup: CDR1 MNHNS, CDR2 SASEGT. Written as DNA, the CDR3 is TGTGCCGGCTCTAGGGACAGCACAGATACGCAGTATTTT. Encoded protein: CAGSRDSTDTQYF.

There are many counts of this clonotype. The chain combines TRBV14 with TRBJ2-7; perhaps D is TRBD1 or TRBD2 (7 bases each). The CDR3 sequence is 15 residues long. Germline assignment: CDR1 SGHDN and CDR2 FVKESK. V was cut by 4 bases and J by 0 bases, with 13 bases left in between. This CDR3 reads CASSLRGGPSYEQYF. In nucleotides, the CDR3 is TGTGCCAGCAGCCTCAGGGGGGGACCCTCCTACGAGCAGTACTTC.

This chain connects TRBV3-1 to TRBJ2-3; possibly TRBD2 for D (6 bases). The V end lost 4 bases, the J end lost 3 bases, and 14 bases lay between the germline ends. This CDR3 has 15 residues. In germline, CDR1 is LGHDT, CDR2 YNNKEL (reference sequence). CDR3 sequence reads: CASSRGEVRTDTQYF. CDR3 sequence (DNA): TGTGCCAGCAGCCGGGGGGAAGTGCGTACAGATACGCAGTATTTT.

This clonotype turned up a few times. This clone may be a read error of a much larger clone one base away. The V gene is TRBV6-5, the J gene TRBJ2-5, with 10 bases lining up with TRBD2. J lost 11 bases, V lost 2 bases, and 14 bases had no gene match. CDR3 length: 16 amino acids. Germline values: CDR1 MNHEY, CDR2 SVGAGI. CDR3 region: CASSYRQRGGHNEQYF. CDR3 sequence (DNA): TGTGCCAGCAGTTACCGGCAGCGGGGGGGCCACAATGAGCAGTACTTC.

This clonotype has at least ten counts. The chain recombines TRBV12-3 or TRBV12-4 with TRBJ2-1; D remains ambiguous. The germline V and J ends were trimmed by 5 bases and 10 bases, with 18 bases remaining between them. The CDR3 has 14 amino acids. CDR3 nucleotide sequence: TGTGCCAGCAGTCCACAAGACCCGGTGCCCGAGCAGTTCTTC. The encoded protein is CASSPQDPVPEQFF.

This clonotype has ten or more counts. The V call is TRBV20-1, the J call TRBJ1-4, with TRBD1 matching 7 bases. CDR3 size: 16 residues. Trimming took 6 bases from V and 1 from J; bases not matched to a gene: 11. CDR1 DFQATT and CDR2 SNEGSKA come from the germline V gene (reference sequence). Here the CDR3 reads CSARDRKRRTNEKLFF. CDR3 DNA sequence: TGCAGTGCCCGGGACAGAAAGAGGCGAACTAATGAAAAACTGTTTTTT.

Remarks on this clonotype: With a much larger clone just one base away, this may be a read error. The chain recombines TRBV15 with TRBJ2-5; 9 bases agree with TRBD1. The CDR3 length is 15 residues. Germline V gene lookup returns CDR1 LNHNV and CDR2 YYDKDF (reference sequence). The V and J ends lost 5 bases and 11 bases, in that order; junction bases with no gene match: 15. The CDR3 sequence is CATSSLGTGLNEQYF. The CDR3 coding sequence is TGTGCCACCAGCTCTCTCGGGACAGGGCTCAATGAGCAGTACTTC.

This clonotype appeared many times. The chain joins TRBV7-3 to TRBJ2-1; a weak D match, TRBD2 (6 bases). The CDR3 has 16 amino acids. V dropped 0 bases and J dropped 7 bases, with 16 bases sitting between them. The V gene's germline CDR1 is SGHTA and CDR2 FQGTGA. Written as DNA, the CDR3 is TGTGCCAGCAGCTTAACGAGGCGGGGAACAAGGAATGAGCAGTTCTTC. Translated: CASSLTRRGTRNEQFF.

This clonotype was counted a few times. The chain is built from TRBV29-1 and TRBJ1-1; D is ambiguous. Trimming left V 1 base short and J 1 base short, with 4 bases between. The CDR3 loop spans 12 amino acids. Germline CDR1 reads SQVTM; CDR2 reads ANQGSEA. The DNA for the CDR3 is TGCAGCGTTGAAGTCTGGAACACTGAAGCTTTCTTT. Its translation: CSVEVWNTEAFF.

Remarks on this clonotype: A junction end diverges from the germline sequence, so it may reflect a read error. The chain carries TRBV4-2 and TRBJ2-5, with TRBD2 matching over 9 bases. The J call may be incorrect, as the DNA end agrees better with TRBJ2-1. The CDR3 sequence is 17 residues long. Germline V gene sequence: CDR1 LGHNA, CDR2 YNFKEQ. CDR3 protein: CTSSQGAAGGITETQFF. CDR3 DNA: TGTACCAGCAGCCAAGGGGCAGCGGGGGGTATCACAGAGACCCAGTTCTTC.

The V call is TRBV12-3 or TRBV12-4, the J call TRBJ1-1; 8 bases are shared with TRBD1. Trimming cost V 2 bases and J 3 bases; bases outside gene matches: 8. This CDR3 is built from 16 residues. The CDR3 sequence: CASSLSPGGVDTEAFF. As DNA, the CDR3 is TGTGCCAGCAGTTTAAGCCCAGGGGGCGTGGACACTGAAGCTTTCTTT.